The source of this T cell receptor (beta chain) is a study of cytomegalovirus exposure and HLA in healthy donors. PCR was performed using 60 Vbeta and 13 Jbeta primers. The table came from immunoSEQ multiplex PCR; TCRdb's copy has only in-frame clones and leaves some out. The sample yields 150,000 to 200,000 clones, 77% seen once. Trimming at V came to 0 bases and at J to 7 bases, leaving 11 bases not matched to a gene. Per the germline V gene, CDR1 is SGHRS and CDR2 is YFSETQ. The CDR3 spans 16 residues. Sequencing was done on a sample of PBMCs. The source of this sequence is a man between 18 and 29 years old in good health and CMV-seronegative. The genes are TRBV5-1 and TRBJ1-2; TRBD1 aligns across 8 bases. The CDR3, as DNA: TGCGCCAGCAGCTTGGCAGGGGGCGACGGACACGGTGGCTACACCTTC. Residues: CASSLAGGDGHGGYTF.